The T cell receptor (beta chain) under discussion was sequenced for a study of immune cell composition in non-small cell lung cancer. Study-level results: Clones >0.5% enriched in tumour were rarer in adenocarcinoma (about 33%) than squamous (about 80%).

Sequencing was performed with immunoSEQ multiplex PCR; in TCRdb, only in-frame clones are kept and a portion is missing. The profile shows 2,400 or so clones, 55% to 80% of them singletons. Normal lung was sampled as far from the tumour as possible, at least 3 cm. Germline-derived CDR1 and CDR2 are ENHRY and SYGVKD. CDR3 length: 11 residues. About this clone: Its antigen is still unknown. Germline is not matched at one junction end, which may reflect a read error.

These data were also reused for a study on CD4 T cells in lung cancer. That work adds: CD4+ clones recognizing candidate mutation-encoded neoepitopes were isolated from blood. Before blood donation, patients had received platinum chemotherapy among other treatments.

This sequence was found in a human donor with non-small cell lung cancer. The chain combines TRBV10-3 with TRBJ2-7; the D gene is possibly TRBD2 (6 bases). Sequencing used non-adjacent lung tissue. The CDR3 DNA follows: TGTGCCATCAGTGATCCGGGGGAGCGGTACTTC. This encodes CAISDPGERYF.